Listed below are T cell receptor beta chains from one sample, sequenced in a study of blood T cell repertoires in COVID-19. TCRdb's copy holds only in-frame clones and misses some; the assay was immunoSEQ multiplex PCR. The table shows about 130,000 clones, with 74% occurring only once. The sequencing input was peripheral blood. The receptors stem from a man in his fifties or sixties with acute or convalescent COVID-19. Both conserved end residues are part of each CDR3. The order of the fields is D gene, V gene, J gene, clone size, CDR3 DNA, CDR3 protein. A D gene is named only where the DNA matches it firmly. Clone size is stated in some rows and not others, as once, few, many or a class when expanded.

>TRBD1|TRBV29-1|TRBJ1-2|-
TGCAGCGTTGAAGGGAAGTCAGGGGGCAACTATGGCTACACCTTC
CSVEGKSGGNYGYTF
>-|TRBV30|TRBJ2-7|-
TGTGCCTGGAGTAAGGGGATGTTCTCCTACGAGCAGTACTTC
CAWSKGMFSYEQYF
>TRBD1|TRBV10-3|TRBJ2-1|few
TGTGCCATCAGTGGACAGGGCTCCTACAATGAGCAGTTCTTC
CAISGQGSYNEQFF
>-|TRBV30|TRBJ1-6|-
TGTGCCTGGAGCGCACAGGGAAGGGTTTCACCCCTCCACTTT
CAWSAQGRVSPLHF
>-|TRBV6-5|TRBJ2-7|few
TGTGCCAGCAGCCCCCTAGGGGGATCCTACGAGCAGTACTTC
CASSPLGGSYEQYF
>TRBD1|TRBV7-9|TRBJ1-5|-
TGTGCCAGCAGCGAGGGACAGCAAAGCAATCAGCCCCAGCATTTT
CASSEGQQSNQPQHF
>TRBD2|TRBV7-3|TRBJ2-7|-
TGTGCCAGCAGCTTACTAAGCGGGAGTTCCTACGAGCAGTACTTC
CASSLLSGSSYEQYF
>-|TRBV9|TRBJ2-7|few
TGTGCCAGCAGCTCCCGGGACAACTCCTACGAGCAGTACTTC
CASSSRDNSYEQYF
>-|TRBV7-9|TRBJ2-7|-
TGTGCCAGCAGCTCAACCCGGGTCCTACTCTACGAGCAGTACTTC
CASSSTRVLLYEQYF
>-|TRBV7-7|TRBJ1-3|-
TGTGCCAGCAGTCCAACTAGGGTACCTGGAAACACCATATATTTT
CASSPTRVPGNTIYF
>-|TRBV7-9|TRBJ2-2|-
TGTGCCAGCAGCTTATACGCGGGTTTTGGCGGGGAGCTGTTTTTT
CASSLYAGFGGELFF
>-|TRBV10-2|TRBJ1-4|-
TGCGCCAGCAGCGATCACGGGGGGATGGGTGAAAAACTGTTTTTT
CASSDHGGMGEKLFF
>TRBD2|TRBV11-2|TRBJ2-1|-
TGTGCCAGCAGCTCCATCCTTACCGGGACTAGCAGCAGATACAATGAGCAGTTCTTC
CASSSILTGTSSRYNEQFF
>TRBD2|TRBV7-9|TRBJ2-5|-
TGTGCCAGCAGGAATAATGGGAGGGGCCAAGAGACCCAGTACTTC
CASRNNGRGQETQYF
>-|TRBV4-1|TRBJ2-3|-
TGCGCCAGCAGCTCCGATGCCGGGGATACGCAGTATTTT
CASSSDAGDTQYF
>TRBD2|TRBV5-8|TRBJ2-1|few
TGTGCCAGCAGCTTGCCGGGACTAGGGTACAATGAGCAGTTCTTC
CASSLPGLGYNEQFF
>TRBD1|TRBV27|TRBJ2-6|-
TGTGCCAGCAGTTCGCTCCAGGGGGCAGCGGGGGCCAACGTCCTGACTTTC
CASSSLQGAAGANVLTF
>-|TRBV19|TRBJ1-3|-
TGTGCCAGTAGGGCAACCCACTCTGGAAACACCATATATTTT
CASRATHSGNTIYF
>TRBD2|TRBV6-6|TRBJ2-7|-
TGTGCCAGCAGATCTAGCGGGCCCTCCTACGAGCAGTACTTC
CASRSSGPSYEQYF
>TRBD2|TRBV19|TRBJ2-7|-
TGTGCCAGTAGTCCGGACGGGAGGACTGGGACCTACGAGCAGTACTTC
CASSPDGRTGTYEQYF
>-|TRBV7-2|TRBJ2-5|-
TGTGCCAGCAGCGTAACCGGGACACTGTACCAAGAGACCCAGTACTTC
CASSVTGTLYQETQYF
>TRBD2|TRBV6-5|TRBJ2-1|many
TGTGCCAGCACCCCAAGGACTAGCTCCTACAATGAGCAGTTCTTC
CASTPRTSSYNEQFF
>-|TRBV29-1|TRBJ2-1|once
TGCAGCGTTGAACCTTTACGAGGACAGAGTCCTGAGCAGTTCTTC
CSVEPLRGQSPEQFF
>TRBD2|TRBV7-3|TRBJ2-1|-
TGTGCCAGCAGCTTAATTAGTCTAGCGGGGGGTGAGGAGCAGTTCTTC
CASSLISLAGGEEQFF
>-|TRBV9|TRBJ2-7|-
TGTGCCAGCAGCGGTCAGACAGGAACCCTCGGGGAGCAGTACTTC
CASSGQTGTLGEQYF
>TRBD1|TRBV2|TRBJ2-1|-
TGTGCCAGCAGTGACCAGGGGGCCCGAGACAATGAGCAGTTCTTC
CASSDQGARDNEQFF
>-|TRBV29-1|TRBJ2-5|-
TGCAGCGGGGGAGTCGGAGAGACCCAGTACTTC
CSGGVGETQYF
>TRBD2|TRBV7-3|TRBJ2-2|-
TGTGCCAGCAGCCGCCGGGGACTACTGAACACCGGGGAGCTGTTTTTT
CASSRRGLLNTGELFF
>TRBD2|TRBV27|TRBJ2-7|-
TGTGCCAGCACCCAAAGACTAGCGGGGTCCTACGAGCAGTACTTC
CASTQRLAGSYEQYF
>-|TRBV3-1/TRBV3-2|TRBJ2-1|-
TGTGCCAGCAGCCACAGGTACAATGAGCAGTTCTTC
CASSHRYNEQFF
>-|TRBV10-2|TRBJ2-7|-
TGCGCCAGCAGTGACTATCCCTACGAGCAGTACTTC
CASSDYPYEQYF
>TRBD2|TRBV19|TRBJ2-1|-
TGTGCCAGTAGTAGGCCGGGACTAGCTCTAATGAGCTCCTACAATGAGCAGTTCTTC
CASSRPGLALMSSYNEQFF
>-|TRBV12-3/TRBV12-4|TRBJ1-1|few
TGTGCCAGCAGTTTATTGGGGGGGACTGAAGCTTTCTTT
CASSLLGGTEAFF
>TRBD1|TRBV11-3|TRBJ2-7|few
TGTGCCAGCAGCACAGGGACAGGCTTAAGCTCCTACGAGCAGTACTTC
CASSTGTGLSSYEQYF
>-|TRBV19|TRBJ2-7|few
TGTGCCAGTAGTAGGAAGTTTCACCCTACGGGGGAGCAGTACTTC
CASSRKFHPTGEQYF
>TRBD2|TRBV29-1|TRBJ2-1|-
TGCAGCGTCGCCGGGACTAGCGGGGGGGGACCCCTTTCGTACAATGAGCAGTTCTTC
CSVAGTSGGGPLSYNEQFF
>TRBD2|TRBV6-1|TRBJ2-7|-
TGTGCCAGCAGTGAAACCACTAGCGGGAGTCCCTACGAGCAGTACTTC
CASSETTSGSPYEQYF
>-|TRBV25-1|TRBJ2-5|-
TGTGCCAGCAGTGATTGGGCCTCGAGGACCCAGTACTTC
CASSDWASRTQYF
>TRBD2|TRBV7-9|TRBJ2-7|medium-sized
TGTGCCAGCAGGACAAGCGGGAGGGTCTACGAGCAGTACTTC
CASRTSGRVYEQYF
>-|TRBV15|TRBJ1-1|once
TGTGCCACCAGCAGAGGCGGGGCTGGCACTGAAGCTTTCTTT
CATSRGGAGTEAFF
>TRBD1|TRBV2|TRBJ1-1|few
TGTGCCAGCAGCGGAACCGGGACAGACAACACTGAAGCTTTCTTT
CASSGTGTDNTEAFF
>TRBD2|TRBV11-3|TRBJ2-5|-
TGTGCCAGCAGCTTAGGCGGGAGCGGGGAGACCCAGTACTTC
CASSLGGSGETQYF
>-|TRBV24-1|TRBJ2-2|-
TGTGCCACCAGTGACCGAAGGGGGGGTAATACCGGGGAGCTGTTTTTT
CATSDRRGGNTGELFF
>TRBD2|TRBV5-8|TRBJ2-3|-
TGTGCCAGCAGCCGGGGGCTAGCGGGGTATGCAGATACGCAGTATTTT
CASSRGLAGYADTQYF
>-|TRBV7-3|TRBJ2-3|-
TGTGCCAGCAGCTCCACCCTGCTAGATTCCGATACGCAGTATTTT
CASSSTLLDSDTQYF
>TRBD1|TRBV4-1|TRBJ1-1|-
TGCGCCAGCAGCCAAGACCCGACAGGGGACACTGAAGCTTTCTTT
CASSQDPTGDTEAFF
>-|TRBV2|TRBJ1-2|few
TGTGCCAGCAGTTTTTCGACAGTCTATGGCTACACCTTC
CASSFSTVYGYTF